A single sample is the source of the 32 T cell receptor beta chains below, sequenced in a study of T cells in Graves' hyperthyroidism and ophthalmopathy. Template material for amplifying TCR beta CDR3 regions consisted of RNA transcripts. RT-PCR in the first round (using the HTBI primer set) targeted the TCR CDR3. MiXCR, applied by TCRdb to the multiplex PCR reads, yields one record per CDR3 protein. The sample includes 400,000 to 600,000 distinct CDR3 sequences, roughly 16% of them seen just once. Source material: blood. Receptor source: a woman in her 30s with Graves' ophthalmopathy.

The J gene is TRBJ1-1, the V gene TRBV19; TRBD1 is a possible D gene (6 bases). This CDR3 has 14 residues. Germline V gives CDR1 LNHDA, CDR2 SQIVND (reference sequence). The CDR3 region is CSATTQGMNTEAFF. The CDR3 DNA is TGTTCCGCTACTACACAGGGTATGAACACTGAAGCTTTCTTT.

This clonotype was detected ten times or more. The genes are TRBV12-3 or TRBV12-4 and TRBJ2-7, with D tentatively TRBD1 (6 bases). Trimming shortened V by 6 bases and J by 2 bases, and 14 bases separated the two germline ends. The CDR3 runs 14 residues. The CDR3 sequence: CASSWGQETYEQYF. The CDR3 nucleotides read TGTGCCAGCAGCTGGGGGCAGGAGACCTACGAGCAGTACTTC.

The chain carries TRBV27 and TRBJ1-6; perhaps TRBD1 as D (5 bases). Trimming cost V 8 bases and J 10 bases, with 21 bases left between them. The length of the CDR3 is 15 residues. Germline V gives CDR1 MNHEY, CDR2 SMNVEV (reference sequence). The CDR3 loop is CASGGGAGESSPLHF. CDR3 DNA: TGTGCCAGCGGGGGAGGGGCGGGGGAGAGCTCACCCCTCCACTTT.

In this sample, this clonotype turned up a few times. The rearrangement links TRBV4-3 to TRBJ1-1, with no clear D. From germline, CDR1 is LGHNA and CDR2 YSLEER. This CDR3 is built from 16 residues. Between the trimmed V and J ends, which lost 0 bases and 1 base, there was a span of 12 bases. In nucleotides, the CDR3 is TGCGCCAGCAGCCAAGAGCGGGGATCCCCGAACACTGAAGCTTTCTTT. Its protein is CASSQERGSPNTEAFF.

The sample holds many counts of this clonotype. V and J are TRBV20-1 and TRBJ2-1; the match to TRBD2 covers 12 bases. The CDR3 covers 14 residues. Germline V CDR1 and CDR2: DFQATT, SNEGSKA (reference sequence). Unmatched junction bases numbered 8, after V lost 7 bases and J lost 7 bases. The CDR3 protein is CSVQPSGRGNEQFF. The CDR3 coding sequence is TGCAGTGTCCAGCCTAGCGGGAGGGGTAATGAGCAGTTCTTC.

On this clonotype: With a much larger clone just one base away, this may be a read error. The rearrangement joins TRBV28 to TRBJ1-2, with D perhaps matching TRBD1 (5 bases). The CDR3 is made up of 14 amino acids. Germline CDR1 reads MDHEN; CDR2 reads SYDVKM. CDR3 sequence reads: CAGSFLGPNYGYTF. CDR3 in DNA: TGTGCCGGCAGTTTCCTGGGGCCAAACTATGGCTACACCTTC.

The chain joins TRBV7-9 to TRBJ2-3; 14 nucleotides align to TRBD2. The CDR3 runs to 20 residues. In germline, CDR1 is SEHNR, CDR2 FQNEAQ (reference sequence). The junction had 12 bases not matched to a gene; V was cut back by 2 bases and J by 2 bases. This CDR3 is CASSLSRLAGGFLVTDTQYF. DNA of the CDR3: TGTGCCAGCAGCTTATCCCGACTAGCGGGAGGGTTTTTGGTCACAGATACGCAGTATTTT. Combining the CDR3 with reference TRBV7-9 and TRBJ2-3 gives the whole variable domain DTGVSQNPRHKITKRGQNVTFRCDPISEHNRLYWYRQTLGQGPEFLTYFQNEAQLEKSRLLSDRFSAERPKGSFSTLEIQRTEQGDSAMYLCASSLSRLAGGFLVTDTQYFGPGTRLTVL.

The chain couples TRBV4-3 to TRBJ2-1; D ambiguous. The CDR3 spans 17 residues. V shed 1 base and J shed 0 bases, with 13 bases lying between them. The germline gives CDR1 LGHNA, CDR2 YSLEER. The CDR3 DNA reads as TGCGCCAGCAGCCAAGTCTTTGTTAGGAGCTCCTACAATGAGCAGTTCTTC. Translating it yields CASSQVFVRSSYNEQFF.

This clonotype is a singleton in its sample. With a much larger clone just one base away, this may be a read error. V and J are TRBV7-2 and TRBJ1-2, with unresolved D. The V end was cut by 6 bases, the J end by 7 bases, with 12 bases between. Germline V gives CDR1 SGHTA, CDR2 FQGNSA. The CDR3 has 12 amino acids. CDR3 sequence: CASSSGYLGYTF. DNA of the CDR3: TGTGCCAGCAGTTCTGGGTACCTTGGCTACACCTTC.

This clonotype has ten or more counts. The chain combines TRBV7-2 with TRBJ2-7; no clear D gene. This CDR3 comprises 13 residues. Trimming pared 0 bases from V and 6 bases from J, leaving 9 bases between. Looked up from germline, CDR1 is SGHTA and CDR2 is FQGNSA. In nucleotides, the CDR3 is TGTGCCAGCAGCTTAGCGGGGAATCGCGAGCAGTACTTC. Translating it yields CASSLAGNREQYF.

This clonotype showed up just a few times. The rearrangement joins TRBV6-1 to TRBJ1-2; possible D gene TRBD1, 5 bases. The V gene's germline CDR1 is MNHNS and CDR2 SASEGT. Trimming removed 6 bases at V and 6 bases at J, with 14 bases between. The length of the CDR3 is 13 residues. In DNA form, the CDR3 reads TGTGCCAGCAGACCATCTTCAGGGAATGGCTACACCTTC. Protein sequence: CASRPSSGNGYTF.

This rearrangement joins TRBV20-1 to TRBJ2-1, with 8 positions matching TRBD1. There are 17 residues in the CDR3. Germline V gene data show CDR1 as DFQATT and CDR2 as SNEGSKA (reference sequence). V lost 1 base and J lost 8; bases outside the gene matches: 16. CDR3 residues: CSARGQGILTRSDEQFF. Here the CDR3 DNA reads TGCAGTGCTAGAGGACAGGGGATTCTCACCCGGAGCGATGAGCAGTTCTTC.

In its sample, this clonotype was seen a few times. CDR3 DNA sequence: TGTGCCAGCAGAAGCAGCGGGAGCCCCCAAGAGCAGTTCTTC. This codes for CASRSSGSPQEQFF. The chain links TRBV12-3 or TRBV12-4 to TRBJ2-1, with 8 bases aligning to TRBD2. The CDR3 spans 14 residues. V was clipped by 6 bases and J by 10 bases; unmatched bases: 11.

For the CDR3, the DNA is TGTGCCAGCAGTTCCCCCCTAGCGGGAATGGGGGATACGCAGTATTTT. This codes for CASSSPLAGMGDTQYF. J is TRBJ2-3 and V is TRBV28, with 9 bases identical to TRBD2. The CDR3 contains 16 residues. The germline V gene encodes CDR1 MDHEN and CDR2 SYDVKM. The junction had 11 bases not matched to a gene; V was cut back by 4 bases and J by 6 bases.

J is TRBJ2-3 and V is TRBV20-1; TRBD2 matches at 8 bases. The CDR3 length is 14 residues. Germline V gene lookup returns CDR1 DFQATT and CDR2 SNEGSKA (reference sequence). V was pared by 4 bases and J by 3 bases, with 6 bases of the junction left unmatched. DNA for the CDR3: TGCAGTGCTACCCGGGGGGGGGATACAGATACGCAGTATTTT. Translated: CSATRGGDTDTQYF.

This clonotype was seen more than once but under ten times. The chain joins TRBV9 to TRBJ2-2; D may be TRBD1 or TRBD2 (5 bases each). This CDR3 is built from 16 residues. V lost 4 bases and J 7 bases, leaving 20 bases between the germline ends. Germline-derived CDR1 and CDR2 are SGDLS and YYNGEE. The DNA of the CDR3 is TGTGCCAGCAGCACGGGACCGCAGAGCGATATCGGGGAGCTGTTTTTT. It translates to CASSTGPQSDIGELFF.

This clonotype was recorded at least ten times. The CDR3 DNA is TGTGCCAGCAGCTCAGGGGGCAGGGATCAGCCCCAGCATTTT. This translates into CASSSGGRDQPQHF. The chain employs TRBV13 and TRBJ1-5; TRBD1 agrees at 8 bases. V lost 4 bases to trimming and J lost 5 bases; unmatched junction nucleotides: 4. This CDR3 comprises 14 residues. CDR1 is PRHDT and CDR2 is FYEKMQ in the germline V gene (reference sequence).

This clonotype turned up a few times. The V call is TRBV10-3, the J call TRBJ2-2; the match to TRBD2 covers 10 bases. Germline CDR1 and CDR2: ENHRY and SYGVKD. The CDR3 is made up of 16 amino acids. Trimming removed 2 bases from V and 1 base from J; junction bases left unmatched: 1. The CDR3 nucleotides are TGTGCCATCAGTGAGGGACTAGCGGAGAACACCGGGGAGCTGTTTTTT. Protein sequence: CAISEGLAENTGELFF.

This clonotype occurred many times. V and J are TRBV6-2 or TRBV6-3 and TRBJ2-2, with TRBD2 identical over 12 bases. The V gene's germline CDR1 is MNHEY and CDR2 SVGEGT. V was pared by 2 bases and J by 2 bases, with 6 bases of the junction left unmatched. The CDR3 is 18 residues long. The CDR3 region has the DNA TGTGCCAGCAGTTACCGACTAGCGGGAGCCCTCAACACCGGGGAGCTGTTTTTT. This sequence encodes CASSYRLAGALNTGELFF.

This clonotype was seen at least ten times. V and J are TRBV4-3 and TRBJ2-1; TRBD2 aligns across 14 bases. CDR3 size: 15 residues. From germline, CDR1 is LGHNA and CDR2 YSLEER. J was trimmed by 9 bases and V by 4 bases; bases with no gene match: 5. The CDR3 sequence: CASSPGLAGVIEQFF. CDR3 nucleotide sequence: TGCGCCAGCAGCCCGGGACTAGCGGGAGTGATTGAGCAGTTCTTC.

Notes on this clonotype: A single base separates this from a much larger clone, so it may be a read error. The chain is built from TRBV12-3 or TRBV12-4 and TRBJ1-5, with D possibly TRBD1 on 5 matching bases. The CDR3 consists of 14 residues. The CDR3 loop reads CAISFPGANQPQHF. CDR3 nucleotide sequence: TGTGCCATCAGTTTTCCTGGGGCCAATCAGCCCCAGCATTTT.

This chain links TRBV7-3 with TRBJ2-2; the match to TRBD2 covers 7 bases. The CDR3 has 15 residues. Germline CDR1 SGHTA, CDR2 FQGTGA. The trim removed 6 bases at V and 0 bases at J, leaving 4 bases unmatched. The CDR3 here is CASRGGSSNTGELFF. The CDR3 DNA is TGTGCCAGCAGGGGCGGGAGCTCGAACACCGGGGAGCTGTTTTTT.

This clonotype turned up a few times. V is TRBV7-9 and J is TRBJ2-1, with D perhaps TRBD1 (5 bases). CDR3 length: 11 amino acids. The germline V gene has CDR1 SEHNR and CDR2 FQNEAQ (reference sequence). Between the trimmed V and J ends, which lost 5 bases and 9 bases, there was a span of 8 bases. The CDR3 nucleotides are TGTGCCAGCAGCCCCAGGGTTGAGCAGTTCTTC. Protein product: CASSPRVEQFF.

This clonotype was seen many times. This chain uses TRBV7-9 with TRBJ2-3; D is undetermined. The germline CDR1 and CDR2 sequences are SEHNR and FQNEAQ (reference sequence). CDR3 length: 14 residues. V lost 5 bases and J 1 base, leaving 10 bases between the germline ends. CDR3 loop: CASSQSRGTDTQYF. The CDR3 region has the DNA TGTGCCAGCAGCCAGAGTAGGGGCACAGATACGCAGTATTTT.

This clonotype was picked up a small number of times. This chain uses TRBV19 with TRBJ1-2; maybe TRBD1 (6 bases). Trimming removed 7 bases from V and 5 bases from J, with 11 bases in between. The CDR3 totals 12 residues. Germline assignment: CDR1 LNHDA and CDR2 SQIVND (reference sequence). The CDR3: CASKQGIYGYTF. The CDR3 DNA reads TGTGCCAGTAAGCAGGGGATATATGGCTACACCTTC.

Ten or more counts support this clonotype. The rearrangement joins TRBV3-1 to TRBJ1-2; D gene uncertain. CDR1 is LGHDT, CDR2 YNNKEL, per germline (reference sequence). With 1 base removed from V and 8 bases from J, the gap between germline ends came to 8 bases. The CDR3 spans 12 residues. CDR3 sequence: CASSQGTSGYTF. For the CDR3, the DNA is TGTGCCAGCAGCCAAGGGACGAGCGGCTACACCTTC.

The sample holds a few counts of this clonotype. The chain carries TRBV2 and TRBJ1-2, with TRBD1 as a possible D gene (6 bases). From germline, CDR1 is SNHLY and CDR2 FYNNEI. The CDR3 extends over 13 amino acids. V was pared by 5 bases and J by 6 bases, with 13 bases between. The CDR3 DNA is TGTGCCAGCAGTATCCTCCCAGGGGATGGCTACACCTTC. It codes for CASSILPGDGYTF.

This clonotype was recorded at least ten times. This chain links TRBV29-1 with TRBJ2-1, with D maybe TRBD2 (6 bases). The V gene's germline CDR1 is SQVTM and CDR2 ANQGSEA. This CDR3 is built from 16 residues. Trimming removed 1 base at V and 0 bases at J, with 13 bases between. The CDR3 reads CSVEVAEVGSYNEQFF. DNA of the CDR3: TGCAGCGTTGAAGTAGCGGAGGTAGGCTCCTACAATGAGCAGTTCTTC.

This clonotype was counted ten times or more. The V call is TRBV7-2, the J call TRBJ2-1; D unclear. Between the trimmed V and J ends, which lost 1 base and 10 bases, there was a span of 11 bases. Looked up from germline, CDR1 is SGHTA and CDR2 is FQGNSA. The CDR3 sequence is 13 residues long. This chain's CDR3 is CASSLGHPGEQFF. In DNA form, the CDR3 reads TGTGCCAGCAGCTTAGGGCATCCTGGGGAGCAGTTCTTC. Looking up the rest from reference TRBV7-2 and TRBJ2-1 gives the full variable domain: GAGVSQSPSNKVTEKGKDVELRCDPISGHTALYWYRQSLGQGLEFLIYFQGNSAPDKSGLPSDRFSAERTGGSVSTLTIQRTQQEDSAVYLCASSLGHPGEQFFGPGTRLTVL.

This sequence joins TRBV7-9 and TRBJ2-1; TRBD1 agrees at 7 bases. CDR1 SEHNR and CDR2 FQNEAQ come from the germline V gene (reference sequence). The V segment lost 1 base and the J segment 4 bases; nucleotides outside the gene matches: 4. The CDR3 contains 15 residues. The CDR3 nucleotides read TGTGCCAGCAGCTTAGAAGGGGGCGGGTACAATGAGCAGTTCTTC. Protein product: CASSLEGGGYNEQFF.

This clonotype was seen a handful of times. The chain recombines TRBV7-2 with TRBJ1-1, with D possibly being TRBD1 (5 bases). The V gene lost 3 bases and the J gene lost 5 bases, with 13 bases spanning the gap. The CDR3 runs 14 residues. Germline values: CDR1 SGHTA, CDR2 FQGNSA. The CDR3 is CASSFRDSGTEAFF. The CDR3 DNA reads as TGTGCCAGCAGCTTCCGGGATTCAGGGACTGAAGCTTTCTTT.

The genes are TRBV11-2 and TRBJ2-7; D call uncertain. The germline gives CDR1 SGHAT, CDR2 FQNNGV. The CDR3 spans 13 residues. Trimming took off 8 bases at V and 3 bases at J, with 14 bases between the two ends. In nucleotides, the CDR3 is TGTGCCAGCGGGTCTCGGGCTTTCTACGAGCAGTACTTC. Its translation is CASGSRAFYEQYF. Combining the CDR3 with reference TRBV11-2 and TRBJ2-7 gives the whole variable domain EAGVAQSPRYKIIEKRQSVAFWCNPISGHATLYWYQQILGQGPKLLIQFQNNGVVDDSQLPKDRFSAERLKGVDSTLKIQPAKLEDSAVYLCASGSRAFYEQYFGPGTRLTVT.